A single sample gave rise to the 16 T cell receptor beta chains below, sequenced in a study of spatial heterogeneity in lung cancer. Noted time point: blood at routine non-recurrence follow-up after resection. Extraction of whole RNA from tumor, nontumor lung or frozen PBMC preceded unsorted sequencing. TCRdb processed the 5' RACE reads anew with MiXCR; each CDR3 protein has one entry. The sample has 50,000 to 60,000 distinct CDR3 sequences; less than 9% are singletons. This sample comprised PBMCs, obtained at follow-up. These receptors were obtained from a female donor with early-stage non-small cell lung cancer.

The CDR3 sequence: CASSTGRAAEDTDTQYF. For the CDR3, the DNA is TGTGCCAGCAGTACGGGCCGAGCGGCAGAGGACACAGATACGCAGTATTTT. The rearrangement links TRBV6-2 or TRBV6-3 to TRBJ2-3, with D possibly TRBD2 on 5 matching bases. Germline loops: CDR1 MNHEY, CDR2 SVGEGT. The CDR3 is made up of 17 amino acids. Deletions cut 5 bases from V and 2 bases from J, with 20 bases between.

The chain employs TRBV9 and TRBJ2-7, with a possible D match to TRBD2 (6 bases). Looked up from germline, CDR1 is SGDLS and CDR2 is YYNGEE. The V and J ends lost 4 bases and 1 base respectively, with 15 bases between them. The CDR3 runs to 15 residues. The CDR3 DNA is TGTGCCAGCAGCCCACAAATCGGGACTTCCTACGAGCAGTACTTC. Amino acid sequence: CASSPQIGTSYEQYF. Looking up the rest from reference TRBV9 and TRBJ2-7 gives the full variable domain: DSGVTQTPKHLITATGQRVTLRCSPRSGDLSVYWYQQSLDQGLQFLIQYYNGEERAKGNILERFSAQQFPDLHSELNLSSLELGDSALYFCASSPQIGTSYEQYFGPGTRLTVT.

This rearrangement joins TRBV5-1 to TRBJ2-2, with D uncertain. The CDR3 is 13 amino acids. Trimming cost V 2 bases and J 5 bases, with 7 bases left between them. Germline V lookup: CDR1 SGHRS, CDR2 YFSETQ. The CDR3 protein is CASSLTGTGELFF. The DNA for the CDR3 is TGCGCCAGCAGCTTAACCGGGACCGGGGAGCTGTTTTTT.

The J gene is TRBJ1-4, the V gene TRBV7-9; D not resolved. The CDR3 covers 12 residues. Germline loops: CDR1 SEHNR, CDR2 FQNEAQ (reference sequence). V lost 5 bases, J lost 7 bases, and 8 bases lay in between. The CDR3 here is CASSLISEKLFF. The DNA for the CDR3 is TGTGCCAGCAGCCTCATCAGTGAAAAACTGTTTTTT.

This clonotype was found a few times. V is TRBV9 and J is TRBJ2-7; no definite D call. Germline V CDR1 and CDR2: SGDLS, YYNGEE. The length of the CDR3 is 15 residues. Trimming cost V 3 bases and J 0 bases, with 13 bases left between them. CDR3 DNA: TGTGCCAGCAGCGGATCAGGACGGAGCTCCTACGAGCAGTACTTC. Its protein product is CASSGSGRSSYEQYF.

In its sample, this clonotype was seen many times. The genes are TRBV28 and TRBJ1-3; D unresolved. The germline gives CDR1 MDHEN, CDR2 SYDVKM. The V end was cut by 5 bases, the J end by 4 bases, with 9 bases between. The CDR3 extends over 13 amino acids. In DNA, the CDR3 is TGTGCCAGCAGTCCAGACTTCGGAAACACCATATATTTT. As protein: CASSPDFGNTIYF.

Turning to this clonotype: Its ends do not fully match the called genes, so a read error is possible. The chain carries TRBV7-9 and TRBJ1-1; D unclear. Germline V lookup: CDR1 SEHNR, CDR2 FQNEAQ (reference sequence). This CDR3 is built from 12 residues. The CDR3 DNA reads TGTGCCAGCACCTTATCGAACACTGAAGCTTTCTTT. Translating it yields CASTLSNTEAFF.

This clonotype was seen repeatedly, ten times or more. In DNA form, the CDR3 reads TGTGCCAGCAGCTTCCCTCCTGACAGGGGTGTTTGGCCCCAGCATTTT. This translates into CASSFPPDRGVWPQHF. The rearrangement uses TRBV7-8 and TRBJ1-5; 8 bases fit TRBD1. The CDR3 has 16 residues. Losses at the gene ends were 3 bases for V and 9 bases for J; bases not matched to a gene: 13. Germline assignment: CDR1 SGHVS and CDR2 FQNEAQ.

This chain links TRBV6-5 with TRBJ2-7, with 9 bases matching TRBD1. After removal of 2 bases from V and 6 bases from J, the junction contained 2 bases not matched to a gene. Germline assignment: CDR1 MNHEY and CDR2 SVGAGI. The CDR3 is made up of 13 amino acids. The CDR3 is CASSYGDRAEQYF. The DNA for the CDR3 is TGTGCCAGCAGTTACGGGGACAGGGCCGAGCAGTACTTC.

The chain is built from TRBV6-1 and TRBJ1-1, with D perhaps matching TRBD1 (6 bases). CDR3 length: 14 amino acids. Trimming removed 6 bases at V and 7 bases at J, with 18 bases between. CDR1 and CDR2 from the germline V gene are MNHNS and SASEGT. The CDR3 DNA reads as TGTGCCAGCAGGGCAGGGTTGAGCAGGGGTGAAGCTTTCTTT. This sequence encodes CASRAGLSRGEAFF.

The chain employs TRBV18 and TRBJ1-3; no clear D gene. Trimming left V 3 bases short and J 1 base short, with 7 bases between. Germline V gives CDR1 KGHSH, CDR2 LQKENI. CDR3 length: 14 residues. The DNA of the CDR3 is TGTGCCAGCTCACCCCAGGAATCTGGAAACACCATATATTTT. Translation gives CASSPQESGNTIYF.

This clonotype was detected many times. CDR3 sequence reads: CASRDLSGDEQFF. The CDR3 DNA reads TGCGCCAGCAGAGACCTCTCGGGGGATGAGCAGTTCTTC. This chain links TRBV5-1 with TRBJ2-1; the D gene is possibly TRBD2 (6 bases). Deletions cut 5 bases from V and 8 bases from J, with 14 bases between. Germline V CDR1 and CDR2: SGHRS, YFSETQ. The CDR3 is made up of 13 amino acids.

The chain is built from TRBV7-2 and TRBJ1-1; a weak D match, TRBD1 (5 bases). V lost 5 bases, J lost 12 bases, and 22 bases lay in between. There are 14 residues in the CDR3. The germline gives CDR1 SGHTA, CDR2 FQGNSA. This chain's CDR3 is CASSLTPGRSASFF. The DNA of the CDR3 is TGTGCCAGCAGCCTAACCCCGGGACGGTCTGCGTCTTTCTTT.

This clonotype was detected many times. V gene TRBV7-2 combines with J gene TRBJ2-3, with TRBD2 identical over 8 bases. The V gene's germline CDR1 is SGHTA and CDR2 FQGNSA. The CDR3 has 16 residues. Trimming cost V 3 bases and J 5 bases; bases outside gene matches: 10. The CDR3 nucleotides are TGTGCCAGCAGCTTTTCCCCGCGGGGGGTAATAGATACGCAGTATTTT. Protein sequence: CASSFSPRGVIDTQYF.

The CDR3 spells CASSSSGGPADTQYF. CDR3 DNA: TGTGCCAGCAGCTCGAGCGGTGGTCCTGCGGATACGCAGTATTTT. The chain employs TRBV11-2 and TRBJ2-3; tentative D call: TRBD2 (5 bases). With 4 bases removed from V and 6 bases from J, the gap between germline ends came to 17 bases. The CDR3 runs 15 residues. Germline-derived CDR1 and CDR2 are SGHAT and FQNNGV.

This clonotype appeared many times. The chain is built from TRBV10-2 and TRBJ2-1; D is undetermined. The ends were cut back, 3 bases at V and 4 bases at J, with 7 bases in the middle. CDR3 length: 13 residues. Germline values: CDR1 WSHSY, CDR2 SAAADI. CDR3 in amino acids: CASSDPRYNEQFF. CDR3 nucleotide sequence: TGCGCCAGCAGTGATCCCCGATACAATGAGCAGTTCTTC.